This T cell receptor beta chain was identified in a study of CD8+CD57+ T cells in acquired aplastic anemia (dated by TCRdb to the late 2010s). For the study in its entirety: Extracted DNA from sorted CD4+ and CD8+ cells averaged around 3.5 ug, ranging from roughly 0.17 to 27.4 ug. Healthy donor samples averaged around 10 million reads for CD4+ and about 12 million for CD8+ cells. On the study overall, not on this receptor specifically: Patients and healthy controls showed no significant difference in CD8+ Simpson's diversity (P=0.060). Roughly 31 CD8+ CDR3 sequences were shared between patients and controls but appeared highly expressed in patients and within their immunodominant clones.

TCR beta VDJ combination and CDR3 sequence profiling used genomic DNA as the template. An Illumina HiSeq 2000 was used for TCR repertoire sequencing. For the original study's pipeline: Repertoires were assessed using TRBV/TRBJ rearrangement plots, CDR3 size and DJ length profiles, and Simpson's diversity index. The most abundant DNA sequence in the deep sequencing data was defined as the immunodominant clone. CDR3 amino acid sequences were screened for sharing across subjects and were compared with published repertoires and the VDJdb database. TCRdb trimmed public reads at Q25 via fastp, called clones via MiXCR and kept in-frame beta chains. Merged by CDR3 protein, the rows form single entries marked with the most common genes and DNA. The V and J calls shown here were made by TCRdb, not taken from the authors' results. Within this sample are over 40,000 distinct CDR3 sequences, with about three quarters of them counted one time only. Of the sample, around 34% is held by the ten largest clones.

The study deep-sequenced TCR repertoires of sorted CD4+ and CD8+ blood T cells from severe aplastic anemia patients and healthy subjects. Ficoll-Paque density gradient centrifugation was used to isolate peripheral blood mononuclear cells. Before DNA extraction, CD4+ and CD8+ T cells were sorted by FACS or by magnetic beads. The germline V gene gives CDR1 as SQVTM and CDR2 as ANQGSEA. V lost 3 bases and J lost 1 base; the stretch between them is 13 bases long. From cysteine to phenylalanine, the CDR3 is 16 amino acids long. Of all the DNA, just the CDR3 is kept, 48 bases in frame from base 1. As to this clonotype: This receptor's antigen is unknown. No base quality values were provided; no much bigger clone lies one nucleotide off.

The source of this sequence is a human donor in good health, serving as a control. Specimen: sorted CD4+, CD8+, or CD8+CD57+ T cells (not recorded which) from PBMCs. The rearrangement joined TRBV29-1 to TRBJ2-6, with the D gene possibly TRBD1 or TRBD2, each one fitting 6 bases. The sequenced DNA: TGCAGCGTTGACGAGGAGGGGGTATCTGGGGCCAACGTCCTGACTTTC. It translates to CSVDEEGVSGANVLTF.